These T cell receptor beta chains were read from a single sample in a study of shared clonotypes between healthy human individuals. Generated by immunoSEQ multiplex PCR, the TCRdb table keeps only in-frame clones and is missing some. This sample has more than 2 million clones, with about 95% found just once. The sequenced material came from naive CD8+ T cells sorted from blood. These receptors were obtained from a man aged 18 to 30 in good health. Each CDR3 is given without its conserved first and last residue.

>TRBV7-9|TRBJ2-5
ASSVVGSQETQY
>TRBV9|TRBJ1-1
ASSVQWGTEAF
>TRBV6-6|TRBJ1-4
ASSTGPYATNEKLF
>TRBV18|TRBJ1-6
ASSLPAGEGMDSPLH
>TRBV14|TRBJ2-7
ASSSRQGLVYEQY
>TRBV4-3|TRBJ2-2
ASSQQGAGTGELF
>TRBV10-1|TRBJ2-1
ASSEGEYNEQF
>TRBV18|TRBJ2-7
ASSTSRDTYEQY
>TRBV7-9|TRBJ1-5
ASSFLNQPQH
>TRBV4-1|TRBJ1-2
ASSQQGGYGYT
>TRBV27|TRBJ2-1
ASSLYGGLAGTSEQF
>TRBV5-1|TRBJ2-3
ASSGNFGDTQY
>TRBV27|TRBJ2-7
ASSSGTSHEQY
>TRBV5-6|TRBJ2-7
ASSFAGGGSEQY
>TRBV10-3|TRBJ1-4
AISESRTGEGEKLF
>TRBV5-6|TRBJ2-7
ASSPQDRGSTYEQY
>TRBV5-4|TRBJ2-7
ASSSGPATYEQY
>TRBV2|TRBJ2-7
ASSAAWSNYEQY
>TRBV27|TRBJ2-7
ASSFGGANYEQY
>TRBV10-3|TRBJ2-7
AISAYSVAYEQY
>TRBV6-1|TRBJ1-6
ASSELRGGGSPLH
>TRBV15|TRBJ2-2
ATSRALGGRANTGELF
>TRBV28|TRBJ1-5
ASSSNNQPQH
>TRBV9|TRBJ1-2
ASSSGTEENGYT
>TRBV19|TRBJ2-3
ASSIAGGTDTQY
>TRBV9|TRBJ2-2
ASSVAADPATGELF
>TRBV27|TRBJ2-1
ASSSGGINEQF
>TRBV6-1|TRBJ1-1
ASSEYSGGLNTEAF
>TRBV6-5|TRBJ1-1
ASSYSSRGEGTEAF